These T cell receptor beta chains were read from a single sample in a study of Ad26.COV2.S vaccination and SARS-CoV-2 variants. Data came from immunoSEQ multiplex PCR; TCRdb stores just in-frame clones and leaves some out. The sample yields about 470,000 clones, less than 95% seen once. This specimen was peripheral blood, taken in a trial of Ad26.COV2.S vaccine versus placebo. The receptors originated from a person between 18 and 59 years old who received the Ad26.COV2.S COVID-19 vaccine or a placebo. The CDR3 runs from the conserved cysteine through the conserved F or W. A D gene is named only where the DNA matches it firmly. The listing skips clone size in some rows; elsewhere it reads once, few, many or a size class.

cdr3_nt: TGTGCCAGCAGTATGGGACTAGCGGGAGCGGGTGAGCAGTTCTTC
cdr3_aa: CASSMGLAGAGEQFF
clone_size: .
j_call: TRBJ2-1
cdr3_length: 15
v_call: TRBV2
d_call: TRBD2

cdr3_nt: TGTGCCAGCGGGACAGGGGGAAAGGATTATGGCTACACCTTC
cdr3_aa: CASGTGGKDYGYTF
clone_size: .
j_call: TRBJ1-2
cdr3_length: 14
v_call: TRBV28
d_call: TRBD1

cdr3_nt: TGCAGCGTGTCAGGGGGTATCGGTGAAAAACTGTTTTTT
cdr3_aa: CSVSGGIGEKLFF
clone_size: .
j_call: TRBJ1-4
cdr3_length: 13
v_call: TRBV29-1
d_call: TRBD1

cdr3_nt: TGCGCCAGCAGCTACGACAGCCTATATTCCAATGAGCAGTTCTTC
cdr3_aa: CASSYDSLYSNEQFF
clone_size: .
j_call: TRBJ2-1
cdr3_length: 15
v_call: TRBV5-1
d_call: .

cdr3_nt: TGTGCCAGCAGCTTGCGGGGATACTACGAGCAGTACTTC
cdr3_aa: CASSLRGYYEQYF
clone_size: .
j_call: TRBJ2-7
cdr3_length: 13
v_call: TRBV5-4
d_call: .

cdr3_nt: TGTGCCAGCAGCGAGAGCGGGTCCTACGAGCAGTACTTC
cdr3_aa: CASSESGSYEQYF
clone_size: .
j_call: TRBJ2-7
cdr3_length: 13
v_call: TRBV9
d_call: .

cdr3_nt: TGCGCCAGCAGCCCGGGACAGGGGCTCGGAGGCTACACCTTC
cdr3_aa: CASSPGQGLGGYTF
clone_size: few
j_call: TRBJ1-2
cdr3_length: 14
v_call: TRBV4-3
d_call: TRBD1

cdr3_nt: TGTGCCAGCAGTTACACGCCAACAGGGGAGGGAGATACGCAGTATTTT
cdr3_aa: CASSYTPTGEGDTQYF
clone_size: .
j_call: TRBJ2-3
cdr3_length: 16
v_call: TRBV6-2/TRBV6-3
d_call: .

cdr3_nt: TGTGCCAGCAGTTACGACGACAGGTCGGAGGAGACCCAGTACTTC
cdr3_aa: CASSYDDRSEETQYF
clone_size: .
j_call: TRBJ2-5
cdr3_length: 15
v_call: TRBV6-2/TRBV6-3
d_call: .

cdr3_nt: TGTGCCATCAGGACAGGGGTGGACACCGGGGAGCTGTTTTTT
cdr3_aa: CAIRTGVDTGELFF
clone_size: .
j_call: TRBJ2-2
cdr3_length: 14
v_call: TRBV10-3
d_call: TRBD1

cdr3_nt: TGTGCCGTGGGAACAGGGGATCAGCCCCAGCATTTT
cdr3_aa: CAVGTGDQPQHF
clone_size: .
j_call: TRBJ1-5
cdr3_length: 12
v_call: TRBV19
d_call: TRBD1

cdr3_nt: TGCGCCAGCAGCTTGGGAATTAGCGGAGAGACCCAGTACTTC
cdr3_aa: CASSLGISGETQYF
clone_size: .
j_call: TRBJ2-5
cdr3_length: 14
v_call: TRBV5-1
d_call: .

cdr3_nt: TGTGCCAGCAGTGATAGCGGGAGTGAGTCGGAAGTGGAGACCCAGTACTTC
cdr3_aa: CASSDSGSESEVETQYF
clone_size: .
j_call: TRBJ2-5
cdr3_length: 17
v_call: TRBV9
d_call: TRBD2

cdr3_nt: TGTGCCAGCAGCTTAGCAGGGGGGAGAACAGGGATGTCAGCTTTCTTT
cdr3_aa: CASSLAGGRTGMSAFF
clone_size: .
j_call: TRBJ1-1
cdr3_length: 16
v_call: TRBV7-2
d_call: .

cdr3_nt: TGTGCCAGCTCACTAGGGACTAGCGGATCCTACAATGAGCAGTTCTTC
cdr3_aa: CASSLGTSGSYNEQFF
clone_size: .
j_call: TRBJ2-1
cdr3_length: 16
v_call: TRBV18
d_call: TRBD2

cdr3_nt: TGTGCCAGCAGCTCCAAGACAGGGCTCCCGTCGGAGACCCAGTACTTC
cdr3_aa: CASSSKTGLPSETQYF
clone_size: .
j_call: TRBJ2-5
cdr3_length: 16
v_call: TRBV7-9
d_call: TRBD1

cdr3_nt: TGCGCCAGCAGCCAAGTTGAAGGACATCCTTACGAGCAGTACTTC
cdr3_aa: CASSQVEGHPYEQYF
clone_size: .
j_call: TRBJ2-7
cdr3_length: 15
v_call: TRBV4-3
d_call: .

cdr3_nt: TGTGCCATCAGTGAGTCGTCCTTCGATGGTCATGAGCAGTTCTTC
cdr3_aa: CAISESSFDGHEQFF
clone_size: .
j_call: TRBJ2-1
cdr3_length: 15
v_call: TRBV10-3
d_call: .

cdr3_nt: TGTGCCAGCAGTGAACAGGGTCCTCCGGAACCTGGGGCCAACGTCCTGACTTTC
cdr3_aa: CASSEQGPPEPGANVLTF
clone_size: .
j_call: TRBJ2-6
cdr3_length: 18
v_call: TRBV6-4
d_call: .

cdr3_nt: TGTGCCAGCAGCTTAGGGCTAGCGGGAAAGAACGAGCAGTACTTC
cdr3_aa: CASSLGLAGKNEQYF
clone_size: .
j_call: TRBJ2-7
cdr3_length: 15
v_call: TRBV7-3
d_call: TRBD2

cdr3_nt: TGTGCCAGCAGCTCCTCCGGTGGGGGGGGCTACGAGCAGTACTTC
cdr3_aa: CASSSSGGGGYEQYF
clone_size: .
j_call: TRBJ2-7
cdr3_length: 15
v_call: TRBV7-2
d_call: TRBD2

cdr3_nt: TGTGCCAGCAGTAGCCCTGCAGGGGGCAATCAGCCCCAGCATTTT
cdr3_aa: CASSSPAGGNQPQHF
clone_size: .
j_call: TRBJ1-5
cdr3_length: 15
v_call: TRBV28
d_call: .

cdr3_nt: TGTGCCAGTAGTATAGTGGGGACGCTAGCGGTCGGAAACATTCAGTACTTC
cdr3_aa: CASSIVGTLAVGNIQYF
clone_size: .
j_call: TRBJ2-4
cdr3_length: 17
v_call: TRBV19
d_call: TRBD2

cdr3_nt: TGCAGCGCCCAGGGCGGCTATGGCTACACCTTC
cdr3_aa: CSAQGGYGYTF
clone_size: .
j_call: TRBJ1-2
cdr3_length: 11
v_call: TRBV29-1
d_call: .

cdr3_nt: TGTGCCAGTAGTCAAAGGGACAGCCCCCGTGAAGCTTTCTTT
cdr3_aa: CASSQRDSPREAFF
clone_size: .
j_call: TRBJ1-1
cdr3_length: 14
v_call: TRBV19
d_call: TRBD1

cdr3_nt: TGTGCCAGCAGCCAAGCTTACGGGAACCCCCCTAGGGTCGGTGAGCAGTTCTTC
cdr3_aa: CASSQAYGNPPRVGEQFF
clone_size: .
j_call: TRBJ2-1
cdr3_length: 18
v_call: TRBV4-2
d_call: .

cdr3_nt: TGTGCCAGCAGCTTAGCTACAGTTAGCTCCTATAATTCACCCCTCCACTTT
cdr3_aa: CASSLATVSSYNSPLHF
clone_size: .
j_call: TRBJ1-6
cdr3_length: 17
v_call: TRBV11-2
d_call: .

cdr3_nt: TGTGCCAGCCAGGTTCCGGGACAGGGTTTAGAGACCCAGTACTTC
cdr3_aa: CASQVPGQGLETQYF
clone_size: once
j_call: TRBJ2-5
cdr3_length: 15
v_call: TRBV28
d_call: TRBD1

cdr3_nt: TGTGCCTGGGGGGACTACGAGCAGTACTTC
cdr3_aa: CAWGDYEQYF
clone_size: .
j_call: TRBJ2-7
cdr3_length: 10
v_call: TRBV30
d_call: .

cdr3_nt: TGTGCCAGCAGCTTATCGGGAGATACGCAGTATTTT
cdr3_aa: CASSLSGDTQYF
clone_size: .
j_call: TRBJ2-3
cdr3_length: 12
v_call: TRBV7-6
d_call: .

cdr3_nt: TGTGCCAGTACTTCCCGGCAGCGAAGCAATCAGCCCCAGCATTTT
cdr3_aa: CASTSRQRSNQPQHF
clone_size: .
j_call: TRBJ1-5
cdr3_length: 15
v_call: TRBV19
d_call: .

cdr3_nt: TGTGCCAGCAGCTTAGGTCTAGAGAGCACAGATACGCAGTATTTT
cdr3_aa: CASSLGLESTDTQYF
clone_size: .
j_call: TRBJ2-3
cdr3_length: 15
v_call: TRBV7-9
d_call: .

cdr3_nt: TGCGCCAGCAGCTTGACTGCTAGCACAGATACGCAGTATTTT
cdr3_aa: CASSLTASTDTQYF
clone_size: .
j_call: TRBJ2-3
cdr3_length: 14
v_call: TRBV5-1
d_call: .

cdr3_nt: TGTGCCAGCAGCTCCGAGGGACTAGCGGGAGAACAATACAATGAGCAGTTCTTC
cdr3_aa: CASSSEGLAGEQYNEQFF
clone_size: .
j_call: TRBJ2-1
cdr3_length: 18
v_call: TRBV11-3
d_call: TRBD2

cdr3_nt: TGTGCCAGCCGAGAGGTGCAAAACTATGGCTACACCTTC
cdr3_aa: CASREVQNYGYTF
clone_size: .
j_call: TRBJ1-2
cdr3_length: 13
v_call: TRBV6-5
d_call: .

cdr3_nt: TGTGCCTGGAGTGTAGGTTCCGGGGAGACCCAGTACTTC
cdr3_aa: CAWSVGSGETQYF
clone_size: .
j_call: TRBJ2-5
cdr3_length: 13
v_call: TRBV30
d_call: .

cdr3_nt: TGTGCCAGCAGCCTCGGGCCTCGACTGAATTCACCCCTCCACTTT
cdr3_aa: CASSLGPRLNSPLHF
clone_size: .
j_call: TRBJ1-6
cdr3_length: 15
v_call: TRBV5-6
d_call: .

cdr3_nt: TGTGCCAGCAGCCAAGACTTCCACTCCTACAATGAGCAGTTCTTC
cdr3_aa: CASSQDFHSYNEQFF
clone_size: .
j_call: TRBJ2-1
cdr3_length: 15
v_call: TRBV14
d_call: .

cdr3_nt: TGCAGTGCTAGTGGGAGGACCTACGAGCAGTACTTC
cdr3_aa: CSASGRTYEQYF
clone_size: .
j_call: TRBJ2-7
cdr3_length: 12
v_call: TRBV20-1
d_call: .

cdr3_nt: TGTGCCAGCACCCGCTCGTTCAATTCACCCCTCCACTTT
cdr3_aa: CASTRSFNSPLHF
clone_size: .
j_call: TRBJ1-6
cdr3_length: 13
v_call: TRBV6-5
d_call: .

cdr3_nt: TGCGCCAGCAGCTGGAACCCTGGTTCAGGGGTATCCTACGAGCAGTACTTC
cdr3_aa: CASSWNPGSGVSYEQYF
clone_size: .
j_call: TRBJ2-7
cdr3_length: 17
v_call: TRBV5-1
d_call: .

cdr3_nt: TGCGCCAGCAGCCCAAGGACAGGGGGCCAAGAGACCCAGTACTTC
cdr3_aa: CASSPRTGGQETQYF
clone_size: few
j_call: TRBJ2-5
cdr3_length: 15
v_call: TRBV5-1
d_call: TRBD1

cdr3_nt: TGTGCCTGGAGTGAGGGGTTGAGCATTCAGTACTTC
cdr3_aa: CAWSEGLSIQYF
clone_size: .
j_call: TRBJ2-4
cdr3_length: 12
v_call: TRBV30
d_call: .

cdr3_nt: TGTGCCAGCAGCTTAGGACCGAGTTATTGGGCAGATACGCAGTATTTT
cdr3_aa: CASSLGPSYWADTQYF
clone_size: .
j_call: TRBJ2-3
cdr3_length: 16
v_call: TRBV7-2
d_call: .

cdr3_nt: TGTGCCAGCAGTTTATTTCCTATAGCGGGAACGTACAATGAGCAGTTCTTC
cdr3_aa: CASSLFPIAGTYNEQFF
clone_size: .
j_call: TRBJ2-1
cdr3_length: 17
v_call: TRBV27
d_call: TRBD2

cdr3_nt: TGTGCTAGTGCCCGACCGGGACAGGGTTGGAATGAGCAGTTCTTC
cdr3_aa: CASARPGQGWNEQFF
clone_size: .
j_call: TRBJ2-1
cdr3_length: 15
v_call: TRBV12-5
d_call: TRBD1

cdr3_nt: TGTGCCAGCAGCTTAGCCATAGGGGGCGCTGCCGGGGAGCTGTTTTTT
cdr3_aa: CASSLAIGGAAGELFF
clone_size: .
j_call: TRBJ2-2
cdr3_length: 16
v_call: TRBV7-9
d_call: TRBD1

cdr3_nt: TGTGCCAGCAGTTTCCTAGACAATGAGCAGTTCTTC
cdr3_aa: CASSFLDNEQFF
clone_size: .
j_call: TRBJ2-1
cdr3_length: 12
v_call: TRBV28
d_call: .